These 27 T cell receptor beta chains share one sample of origin, sequenced in a study of OX40 agonist ivuxolimab in advanced cancers. Clones were sequenced by immunoSEQ multiplex PCR, and TCRdb holds only the in-frame ones, with some missing. The sample consists of tens of thousands of clones, approximately 85% of them appearing once. The specimen comprised CD4+ or CD8+ T cells sorted from blood, sampled in a trial of the OX40 agonist ivuxolimab. Receptors originate from an adult with an advanced solid tumor such as melanoma, head and neck, liver or kidney cancer.

For the CDR3, the DNA is TGTGCCAGCAGCTCTGGGGCTTACTCTGGAAACACCATATATTTT. Translating it yields CASSSGAYSGNTIYF. The gene calls are TRBV7-2 and TRBJ1-3; tentative D call: TRBD1 (5 bases). Per the germline V gene, CDR1 is SGHTA and CDR2 is FQGNSA. Trimming took off 4 bases at V and 0 bases at J, with 10 bases between the two ends. CDR3 length: 15 residues.

The chain uses TRBV14 and TRBJ2-1, with 7 bases identical to TRBD1. Germline assignment: CDR1 SGHDN and CDR2 FVKESK. Trimming took 4 bases from V and 2 from J; bases not matched to a gene: 5. This CDR3 is built from 15 residues. This CDR3 reads CASSPPGQPYNEQFF. Written as DNA, the CDR3 is TGTGCCAGCAGCCCTCCGGGACAGCCCTACAATGAGCAGTTCTTC.

The V and J genes are TRBV2 and TRBJ2-1; D is unresolved. The germline V and J ends were trimmed by 2 bases and 9 bases, with 5 bases remaining between them. Germline CDR1 reads SNHLY; CDR2 reads FYNNEI. The CDR3 is 11 amino acids. As DNA, the CDR3 is TGTGCCAGCAGTGAATCGCTTGAGCAGTTCTTC. Its protein product is CASSESLEQFF.

The CDR3 loop is CASSESVPGQGRETQYF. CDR3 DNA: TGTGCCAGCAGCGAAAGTGTCCCGGGACAGGGGAGGGAGACCCAGTACTTC. V and J are TRBV11-1 and TRBJ2-5, with 10 nucleotides matching TRBD1. With V trimmed by 5 bases and J by 5 bases, 14 bases remained unmatched. Germline CDR1 SGHAT, CDR2 FQDESV (reference sequence). This CDR3 region has 17 residues.

The chain carries TRBV6-6 and TRBJ2-5; weak D call: TRBD2 (5 bases). There are 14 residues in the CDR3. Germline CDR1 reads MNHNY; CDR2 reads SVGAGI (reference sequence). The V end was cut by 2 bases, the J end by 5 bases, with 12 bases between. The CDR3, as DNA: TGTGCCAGCAGTTACAGTGAGGGTCTGGAGACCCAGTACTTC. Protein sequence: CASSYSEGLETQYF.

This chain links TRBV5-6 with TRBJ2-7; D is uncertain. V was shortened by 0 bases and J by 0 bases, with 10 bases between the two germline ends. The CDR3 runs to 15 residues. The germline V gene has CDR1 SGHDT and CDR2 YYEEEE. The CDR3 bases are TGTGCCAGCAGCTTGGCCGGCCGCACCTCCTACGAGCAGTACTTC. Residues: CASSLAGRTSYEQYF.

V gene TRBV7-9 combines with J gene TRBJ2-5, with 9 bases matching TRBD1. The CDR3 loop spans 15 amino acids. Germline loops: CDR1 SEHNR, CDR2 FQNEAQ (reference sequence). Trimming at V came to 1 base and at J to 5 bases, leaving 5 bases not matched to a gene. The CDR3 nucleotides are TGTGCCAGCAGCTTAGGGGACAGGGCTATTGAGACCCAGTACTTC. This codes for CASSLGDRAIETQYF. Combining the CDR3 with reference TRBV7-9 and TRBJ2-5 gives the whole variable domain DTGVSQNPRHKITKRGQNVTFRCDPISEHNRLYWYRQTLGQGPEFLTYFQNEAQLEKSRLLSDRFSAERPKGSFSTLEIQRTEQGDSAMYLCASSLGDRAIETQYFGPGTRLLVL.

J is TRBJ1-2 and V is TRBV7-2; D unclear. The CDR3 runs 14 residues. Trimming took 4 bases from V and 4 from J, leaving 13 bases between them. Germline assignment: CDR1 SGHTA and CDR2 FQGNSA. DNA for the CDR3: TGTGCCAGCAGCTCGGCTCCCTCCTCCTATGGCTACACCTTC. This translates into CASSSAPSSYGYTF.

Here the CDR3 DNA reads TGTGCCAGCAGTCATACGGACAGGGCGAGCTCTGGAAACACCATATATTTT. It is translated as CASSHTDRASSGNTIYF. The chain uses TRBV25-1 and TRBJ1-3; TRBD1 matches at 8 bases. Germline V CDR1 and CDR2: MGHDK, SYGVNS. The CDR3 totals 17 residues. V lost 5 bases to trimming and J lost 0 bases; unmatched junction nucleotides: 9.

A single count supports this clone. J is TRBJ1-2 and V is TRBV27, with a weak D call TRBD1 (5 bases). Germline loops: CDR1 MNHEY, CDR2 SMNVEV (reference sequence). The CDR3 loop spans 15 amino acids. Trimming left V 5 bases short and J 8 bases short, with 21 bases between. The CDR3 coding sequence is TGTGCCAGCAGTCCATGGGGAGGGGAGAGAGAGGGCTACACCTTC. The encoded protein is CASSPWGGEREGYTF.

The V call is TRBV11-2, the J call TRBJ2-5; TRBD1 matches at 8 bases. This CDR3 comprises 14 residues. The junction had 1 base not matched to a gene; V was cut back by 1 base and J by 3 bases. Germline CDR1 is SGHAT and CDR2 is FQNNGV. CDR3 nucleotides: TGTGCCAGCAGCTTAGCAGGGGGCGAAGAGACCCAGTACTTC. It codes for CASSLAGGEETQYF.

The CDR3, as DNA: TGTGCCAGCTCCTTTAGGGGGGACTACGAGCAGTACTTC. Translated: CASSFRGDYEQYF. The chain has TRBV18 and TRBJ2-7, with D perhaps matching TRBD1 or TRBD2 (6 bases each). Germline loops: CDR1 KGHSH, CDR2 LQKENI. V shed 6 bases and J shed 3 bases, with 12 bases lying between them. There are 13 residues in the CDR3.

This rearrangement joins TRBV4-3 to TRBJ2-5; D is uncertain. This CDR3 comprises 13 residues. Trimming stripped 0 bases from V and 5 bases from J, with 7 bases between. The germline V gene encodes CDR1 LGHNA and CDR2 YSLEER. The CDR3 reads CASSQDFRETQYF. The CDR3 DNA reads as TGCGCCAGCAGCCAAGATTTTCGGGAGACCCAGTACTTC.

V usage is TRBV25-1 and J usage is TRBJ1-5; TRBD1 matches at 7 bases. The CDR3 totals 15 residues. V lost 9 bases and J lost 1; bases outside the gene matches: 9. Germline V gene lookup returns CDR1 MGHDK and CDR2 SYGVNS. The CDR3 nucleotides are TGTGCCAGTCCGGGACAGAGATTAAGCAATCAGCCCCAGCATTTT. Its translation: CASPGQRLSNQPQHF.

J is TRBJ2-7 and V is TRBV19, with 7 positions matching TRBD1. V was pared by 3 bases and J by 3 bases, with 2 bases of the junction left unmatched. Germline lookup yields CDR1 LNHDA and CDR2 SQIVND (reference sequence). The CDR3 has 13 residues. DNA of the CDR3: TGTGCCAGTAGTATTCGACAGGGCTACGAGCAGTACTTC. It translates to CASSIRQGYEQYF. The complete variable domain, with remaining parts taken from reference TRBV19 and TRBJ2-7, reads DGGITQSPKYLFRKEGQNVTLSCEQNLNHDAMYWYRQDPGQGLRLIYYSQIVNDFQKGDIAEGYSVSREKKESFPLTVTSAQKNPTAFYLCASSIRQGYEQYFGPGTRLTVT.

V gene TRBV4-3 combines with J gene TRBJ1-4, with 7 nucleotides matching TRBD1. CDR1 and CDR2 (germline): LGHNA, YSLEER. V lost 4 bases to trimming and J lost 10 bases; unmatched junction nucleotides: 12. This CDR3 region has 15 residues. The CDR3 sequence: CASSPGTAPLVKLFF. CDR3 bases: TGCGCCAGCAGCCCCGGGACAGCCCCCCTGGTAAAACTGTTTTTT.

V and J are TRBV2 and TRBJ1-2; D not resolved. V was clipped by 6 bases and J by 7 bases, with 18 bases between them. The CDR3 spans 14 residues. Germline values: CDR1 SNHLY, CDR2 FYNNEI. In DNA form, the CDR3 reads TGTGCCAGCAGGGCCGTAGGGCCCGATGGTGGCTACACCTTC. It yields the protein CASRAVGPDGGYTF.

V usage is TRBV9 and J usage is TRBJ1-5; 10 bases map to TRBD1. V trimming: 3 bases; J trimming: 4 bases; junction bases outside the gene matches: 4. Germline values: CDR1 SGDLS, CDR2 YYNGEE. CDR3 length equals 15 residues. This CDR3 is CASSAGGQGNQPQHF. CDR3 in DNA: TGTGCCAGCAGCGCGGGGGGACAGGGGAATCAGCCCCAGCATTTT.

The chain recombines TRBV19 with TRBJ2-7, with D perhaps being TRBD1 or TRBD2 (5 bases each). This CDR3 spans 14 amino acids. CDR1 and CDR2 (germline): LNHDA, SQIVND (reference sequence). V dropped 4 bases and J dropped 2 bases, with 12 bases sitting between them. CDR3 DNA: TGTGCCAGTAGTACGGGACGGTTTGCCTACGAGCAGTACTTC. As protein: CASSTGRFAYEQYF.

This chain uses TRBV2 with TRBJ1-1; TRBD1 is a possible D gene (5 bases). Trimming shortened V by 6 bases and J by 4 bases, and 12 bases separated the two germline ends. The CDR3 contains 13 residues. Germline CDR1 and CDR2: SNHLY and FYNNEI. The CDR3: CASSRGQLTEAFF. The CDR3 coding sequence is TGTGCCAGCAGCCGAGGACAACTCACTGAAGCTTTCTTT.

This chain connects TRBV7-6 to TRBJ1-2; D unresolved. The CDR3 runs 17 residues. V was clipped by 1 base and J by 2 bases, with 17 bases between them. CDR1 and CDR2 from the germline V gene are SGHVS and FNYEAQ. The CDR3 DNA sequence: TGTGCCAGCAGCTTAGGCGTCTCGGGCTCAACGAACTATGGCTACACCTTC. It yields the protein CASSLGVSGSTNYGYTF.

The rearrangement joins TRBV25-1 to TRBJ2-5, with D perhaps TRBD1 (8 bases). V was clipped by 4 bases and J by 2 bases, with 14 bases between them. The length of the CDR3 is 15 residues. Germline V gene sequence: CDR1 MGHDK, CDR2 SYGVNS. The CDR3 loop reads CASSATGGGQETQYF. CDR3 DNA sequence: TGTGCCAGCAGTGCTACAGGGGGGGGTCAAGAGACCCAGTACTTC.

The chain combines TRBV4-1 with TRBJ2-7; a weak D match, TRBD1 (5 bases). This CDR3 has 13 residues. Trimming took 4 bases from V and 2 from J, leaving 9 bases between them. In germline, CDR1 is MGHRA, CDR2 YSYEKL. This CDR3 is CASSRTGTYEQYF. Written as DNA, the CDR3 is TGCGCCAGCAGCCGAACAGGTACCTACGAGCAGTACTTC.

The rearrangement links TRBV7-2 to TRBJ2-3, with D perhaps being TRBD1 or TRBD2 (5 bases each). CDR1 SGHTA and CDR2 FQGNSA come from the germline V gene. The CDR3 has 14 amino acids. The V end was cut by 3 bases, the J end by 0 bases, with 7 bases between. The CDR3 sequence is CASSFWGSTDTQYF. CDR3 DNA sequence: TGTGCCAGCAGCTTTTGGGGGAGCACAGATACGCAGTATTTT.

This clone has only one observation. This chain joins TRBV28 and TRBJ1-2; D is ambiguous. The V end was cut by 8 bases, the J end by 3 bases, with 7 bases between. The germline V gene has CDR1 MDHEN and CDR2 SYDVKM. The CDR3 loop spans 11 amino acids. In nucleotides, the CDR3 is TGTGCCAGCGGTTGGGACTATGGCTACACCTTC. Protein: CASGWDYGYTF.

This chain links TRBV7-2 with TRBJ2-4; D gene ambiguous. The CDR3 is made up of 14 amino acids. Germline assignment: CDR1 SGHTA and CDR2 FQGNSA. V lost 5 bases to trimming and J lost 10 bases, with 18 bases between them. CDR3: CASSPSGPIGIQYF. The CDR3 DNA is TGTGCCAGCAGCCCTAGTGGCCCAATTGGGATTCAGTACTTC.

This clone has only a few counts. J is TRBJ1-1 and V is TRBV30; 8 nucleotides match TRBD1. The trim removed 0 bases at V and 11 bases at J, leaving 11 bases unmatched. CDR1 and CDR2 from the germline V gene are GTSNPN and SVGIG (reference sequence). The CDR3 is 14 residues long. The CDR3 region is CAWSVRDRPLKAFF. CDR3 coding DNA: TGTGCCTGGAGTGTGAGGGACAGGCCCCTGAAGGCTTTCTTT.